Presented here are 32 T cell receptor beta chains from one specimen sequenced in a study of blood T cell repertoires in COVID-19. Profiling relied on immunoSEQ multiplex PCR, and the TCRdb table lists in-frame clones only, not all of them. The table has roughly 260,000 clones, about four fifths seen once. The sequenced sample consisted of peripheral blood. The receptors originated from a woman under 30 with acute or convalescent COVID-19.

The chain combines TRBV6-6 with TRBJ2-7, with 8 bases fitting TRBD1. The CDR3 is made up of 16 amino acids. Germline V CDR1 and CDR2: MNHNY, SVGAGI (reference sequence). V gave up 4 bases and J gave up 3 bases; unmatched junction bases: 11. The CDR3 loop reads CASSFRHRGSNYEQYF. The CDR3 DNA is TGTGCCAGCAGTTTCCGACACAGGGGGTCAAACTACGAGCAGTACTTC.

This chain uses TRBV7-9 with TRBJ2-3, with D maybe TRBD2 (6 bases). The CDR3 loop spans 16 amino acids. With 4 bases removed from V and 2 bases from J, the gap between germline ends came to 16 bases. Germline loops: CDR1 SEHNR, CDR2 FQNEAQ (reference sequence). CDR3 amino acids: CASSSDRGSATDTQYF. For the CDR3, the DNA is TGTGCCAGCAGCTCGGATCGGGGGAGCGCCACAGATACGCAGTATTTT.

This sequence joins TRBV7-3 and TRBJ2-1; 14 nucleotides line up with TRBD2. With V trimmed by 0 bases and J by 8 bases, 3 bases remained unmatched. Germline V gene lookup returns CDR1 SGHTA and CDR2 FQGTGA. CDR3 length equals 16 residues. The CDR3 DNA reads TGTGCCAGCAGCTTAACCGCGACTAGCGGGAGGGATGAGCAGTTCTTC. Translating gives CASSLTATSGRDEQFF.

The J gene is TRBJ1-2, the V gene TRBV7-9; D is unresolved. Germline V lookup: CDR1 SEHNR, CDR2 FQNEAQ (reference sequence). Trimming stripped 3 bases from V and 4 bases from J, with 9 bases between. The CDR3 has 13 residues. The CDR3 nucleotides are TGTGCCAGCAGCTTCGTAAGCTCCTATGGCTACACCTTC. This sequence encodes CASSFVSSYGYTF.

The chain uses TRBV6-2 or TRBV6-3 and TRBJ2-3, with 7 nucleotides matching TRBD1. Germline CDR1 and CDR2: MNHEY and SVGEGT. The J segment lost 5 bases and the V segment lost 2 bases, leaving 10 bases of the junction unmatched. The CDR3 spans 16 residues. The CDR3 DNA sequence: TGTGCCAGCAGTTACCCGAGACAGGGTCTGAGAGATACGCAGTATTTT. Protein sequence: CASSYPRQGLRDTQYF.

The CDR3, as DNA: TGTGCCAGCCAGTTTATTGGGACAGGGAACCCCTACGACGAGCAGTACTTC. Translated: CASQFIGTGNPYDEQYF. The V gene is TRBV28, the J gene TRBJ2-7; 9 bases align to TRBD1. CDR1 and CDR2 (germline): MDHEN, SYDVKM. The CDR3 extends over 17 amino acids. Trimming took 8 bases from V and 5 from J; bases not matched to a gene: 19.

The sample holds one count of this clone. The CDR3 nucleotides read TGTGCCAGCAGGAGGGACGGGAGCTATGGCTACACCTTC. Its protein is CASRRDGSYGYTF. The V gene is TRBV2, the J gene TRBJ1-2; possibly TRBD1 for D (5 bases). CDR1 and CDR2 (germline): SNHLY, FYNNEI. Trimming removed 6 bases from V and 4 bases from J, with 12 bases in between. This CDR3 is built from 13 residues. The variable domain in full, with the rest retrieved from reference TRBV2 and TRBJ1-2, is EPEVTQTPSHQVTQMGQEVILRCVPISNHLYFYWYRQILGQKVEFLVSFYNNEISEKSEIFDDQFSVERPDGSNFTLKIRSTKLEDSAMYFCASRRDGSYGYTFGSGTRLTVV.

The chain joins TRBV6-5 to TRBJ2-5; 11 bases agree with TRBD2. The CDR3 is 14 amino acids. The germline gives CDR1 MNHEY, CDR2 SVGAGI. V shed 6 bases, J shed 5 bases, and the junction held 5 bases outside the gene matches. CDR3 sequence (DNA): TGTGCCAGCAGGCCACTAGCGGGAGCCGAGACCCAGTACTTC. This sequence encodes CASRPLAGAETQYF.

The genes are TRBV5-5 and TRBJ2-7, with D tentatively TRBD1 (6 bases). Germline CDR1 and CDR2: SGHKS and YYEKEE (reference sequence). V was cut by 4 bases and J by 8 bases, with 19 bases left in between. The CDR3 loop spans 14 amino acids. The CDR3 sequence is CASSPGQFNMKQYF. CDR3 DNA sequence: TGTGCCAGCAGCCCTGGACAGTTTAATATGAAGCAGTACTTC.

The chain carries TRBV4-3 and TRBJ1-4; no clear D gene. Trimming took off 2 bases at V and 3 bases at J, with 13 bases between the two ends. Germline CDR1 reads LGHNA; CDR2 reads YSLEER. The CDR3 runs to 16 residues. The CDR3 protein is CASSQYLDWANEKLFF. Here the CDR3 DNA reads TGCGCCAGCAGCCAATACCTAGACTGGGCTAATGAAAAACTGTTTTTT.

The chain is built from TRBV5-1 and TRBJ2-1; 8 bases line up with TRBD1. The CDR3 sequence is 11 residues long. The V gene end was trimmed by 3 bases and the J gene end by 14 bases; junction bases not matched to a gene: 4. CDR1 and CDR2 from the germline V gene are SGHRS and YFSETQ. CDR3 in DNA: TGCGCCAGCAGCTCAGGGGGCTTGAAGTTCTTC. This sequence encodes CASSSGGLKFF. The full variable domain, rest sourced from reference TRBV5-1 and TRBJ2-1, is KAGVTQTPRYLIKTRGQQVTLSCSPISGHRSVSWYQQTPGQGLQFLFEYFSETQRNKGNFPGRFSGRQFSNSRSEMNVSTLELGDSALYLCASSSGGLKFFGPGTRLTVL.

J is TRBJ2-3 and V is TRBV11-3, with D perhaps TRBD2 (5 bases). The CDR3 spans 15 residues. The ends were cut back, 5 bases at V and 3 bases at J, with 15 bases in the middle. Germline V gives CDR1 SGHNT, CDR2 YENEEA. CDR3 sequence (DNA): TGTGCCAGCAGCCCTAGCTCCACTTGGACAGATACGCAGTATTTT. Amino acids: CASSPSSTWTDTQYF.

This clone has a handful of counts. This chain connects TRBV19 to TRBJ2-2; weak D call: TRBD1 (6 bases). This CDR3 region has 14 residues. The germline V gene encodes CDR1 LNHDA and CDR2 SQIVND (reference sequence). V was trimmed by 6 bases and J by 6 bases, leaving 14 bases between them. CDR3 sequence (DNA): TGTGCCAGTAGATTACAGGGTTACGCCGGGGAGCTGTTTTTT. Its translation: CASRLQGYAGELFF.

This chain connects TRBV7-9 to TRBJ2-1; D perhaps matches TRBD2 (5 bases). CDR1 and CDR2 from the germline V gene are SEHNR and FQNEAQ (reference sequence). CDR3 length: 14 amino acids. Between the trimmed V and J ends, which lost 3 bases and 5 bases, there was a span of 11 bases. Here the CDR3 reads CASSFVALDNEQFF. CDR3 nucleotide sequence: TGTGCCAGCAGCTTCGTCGCACTAGACAATGAGCAGTTCTTC.

This chain connects TRBV13 to TRBJ1-1, with 9 bases aligning to TRBD1. CDR3 length equals 18 residues. The V and J ends lost 0 bases and 0 bases, in that order; junction bases with no gene match: 8. The germline V gene has CDR1 PRHDT and CDR2 FYEKMQ (reference sequence). The CDR3 spells CASSLGTTGGALNTEAFF. CDR3 nucleotide sequence: TGTGCCAGCAGCTTAGGGACGACAGGGGGGGCACTGAACACTGAAGCTTTCTTT.

The chain combines TRBV6-4 with TRBJ2-1; 10 bases match TRBD2. CDR1 MRHNA and CDR2 SNTAGT come from the germline V gene. V gave up 2 bases and J gave up 4 bases; unmatched junction bases: 11. CDR3 length equals 18 residues. CDR3 bases: TGTGCCAGCAGTGACCTTCCTTTACTAGCGGGGACTTACAATGAGCAGTTCTTC. Its translation is CASSDLPLLAGTYNEQFF.

This sequence joins TRBV5-1 and TRBJ1-6; a possible D gene is TRBD1 (6 bases). Germline CDR1 reads SGHRS; CDR2 reads YFSETQ. The CDR3 length is 16 residues. V was cut by 4 bases and J by 5 bases, with 16 bases left in between. The chain's CDR3 is CASSIGQSFNNSPLHF. In DNA, the CDR3 is TGCGCCAGCAGCATCGGACAGAGCTTTAATAATTCACCCCTCCACTTT.

This clone was seen only a few times. The genes are TRBV18 and TRBJ2-7; 8 nucleotides line up with TRBD2. From germline, CDR1 is KGHSH and CDR2 LQKENI. This CDR3 contains 16 residues. After removal of 3 bases from V and 6 bases from J, the junction contained 13 bases not matched to a gene. CDR3 nucleotides: TGTGCCAGCTCACCCCCGGCTCCGGGAGGGCCAAGCGAGCAGTACTTC. It encodes CASSPPAPGGPSEQYF.

This chain connects TRBV29-1 to TRBJ2-7; D might be TRBD1 (5 bases). With 5 bases removed from V and 4 bases from J, the gap between germline ends came to 9 bases. The CDR3 runs 11 residues. CDR1 and CDR2 (germline): SQVTM, ANQGSEA. CDR3 nucleotide sequence: TGCAGCGTTAGAAAGGGGTACGAGCAGTACTTC. It is translated as CSVRKGYEQYF.

The chain joins TRBV11-2 to TRBJ1-4, with D hard to call. The germline V gene encodes CDR1 SGHAT and CDR2 FQNNGV. This CDR3 contains 14 residues. The V end lost 6 bases, the J end lost 7 bases, and 15 bases lay between the germline ends. In nucleotides, the CDR3 is TGTGCCAGCAGTCGTTACGGGTTAGGTGAAAAACTGTTTTTT. Protein product: CASSRYGLGEKLFF.

This chain links TRBV29-1 with TRBJ2-7, with 7 positions matching TRBD1. Germline CDR1 SQVTM, CDR2 ANQGSEA. The CDR3 extends over 13 amino acids. The V and J ends lost 6 bases and 0 bases, in that order; junction bases with no gene match: 5. CDR3 bases: TGCAGCGTAGACAGGGAAGACTCCTACGAGCAGTACTTC. It codes for CSVDREDSYEQYF.

This clone was counted a single time. This rearrangement joins TRBV23-1 to TRBJ1-1; 10 bases align to TRBD1. TRBV23-1 is classed as an ORF, of uncertain function. V lost 4 bases, J lost 0 bases, and 14 bases stayed unmatched. The CDR3 loop spans 19 amino acids. CDR3 nucleotides: TGCGCCAGCAGTCCCCCCCTTGGGGACAGGGGTTCTTTGAACACTGAAGCTTTCTTT. It translates to CASSPPLGDRGSLNTEAFF.

This chain uses TRBV28 with TRBJ2-3; 11 bases align to TRBD2. Germline V lookup: CDR1 MDHEN, CDR2 SYDVKM. This CDR3 has 17 amino acids. V was clipped by 6 bases and J by 3 bases; unmatched bases: 11. The chain's CDR3 is CASSTHFSGRVTDTQYF. The DNA for the CDR3 is TGTGCCAGCAGCACCCACTTTAGCGGGAGGGTTACAGATACGCAGTATTTT.

The J gene is TRBJ1-1, the V gene TRBV11-3; perhaps TRBD1 as D (6 bases). Trimming took off 0 bases at V and 6 bases at J, with 8 bases between the two ends. The CDR3 spans 13 residues. Germline CDR1 reads SGHNT; CDR2 reads YENEEA. The CDR3 protein is CASSLEGGAEAFF. CDR3 DNA sequence: TGTGCCAGCAGCTTAGAAGGGGGGGCTGAAGCTTTCTTT.

The rearrangement links TRBV10-1 to TRBJ2-7, with TRBD2 matching over 13 bases. Per germline, CDR1 WNHNN and CDR2 SYGVQD (reference sequence). There are 16 residues in the CDR3. The V gene end was trimmed by 2 bases and the J gene end by 1 base; junction bases not matched to a gene: 2. Here the CDR3 DNA reads TGCGCCAGCAGTGAGGGGACTAGCGGGGCGTCCTACGAGCAGTACTTC. Amino acids: CASSEGTSGASYEQYF.

In this sample, this clone turned up once. The chain uses TRBV4-1 and TRBJ2-1, with a weak D call TRBD1 (5 bases). From germline, CDR1 is MGHRA and CDR2 YSYEKL. Trimming stripped 1 base from V and 6 bases from J, with 13 bases between. The CDR3 has 15 residues. In DNA, the CDR3 is TGCGCCAGCAGCCAAGGGACAACAACTGGCAATGAGCAGTTCTTC. Translated, it gives CASSQGTTTGNEQFF.

The rearrangement links TRBV7-9 to TRBJ1-4, with 9 positions matching TRBD1. Germline V gene lookup returns CDR1 SEHNR and CDR2 FQNEAQ (reference sequence). Losses at the gene ends were 4 bases for V and 8 bases for J; bases not matched to a gene: 5. The CDR3 has 14 residues. The DNA for the CDR3 is TGTGCCAGCAGCTCGGGACAGGGTAAAGAAAAACTGTTTTTT. Encoded protein: CASSSGQGKEKLFF.

The V and J genes are TRBV7-6 and TRBJ1-4; 8 nucleotides agree with TRBD1. Per germline, CDR1 SGHVS and CDR2 FNYEAQ. V shed 5 bases, J shed 7 bases, and the junction held 9 bases outside the gene matches. CDR3 length: 15 amino acids. CDR3 sequence reads: CASSPRTGRIEKLFF. The CDR3 bases are TGTGCCAGCAGCCCGAGGACAGGGAGGATTGAAAAACTGTTTTTT.

The chain joins TRBV5-8 to TRBJ2-7, with unresolved D. Trimming left V 3 bases short and J 2 bases short, with 18 bases between. Germline CDR1 is SGHTS and CDR2 is YDEGEE. This CDR3 has 16 amino acids. Here the CDR3 DNA reads TGTGCCAGCAGCTGGCAGGAAGCCTACCCCCCCTACGAGCAGTACTTC. It specifies CASSWQEAYPPYEQYF.

CDR3 nucleotides: TGTGCCAGCAGTCGACAGGCTTCCGATTCACCCCTCCACTTT. It specifies CASSRQASDSPLHF. The chain is built from TRBV6-5 and TRBJ1-6, with D maybe TRBD1 (6 bases). CDR1 is MNHEY, CDR2 SVGAGI, per germline. The V and J ends lost 5 bases and 8 bases respectively, with 13 bases between them. The CDR3 loop spans 14 amino acids.

The rearrangement joins TRBV9 to TRBJ2-7; 12 bases agree with TRBD2. CDR1 and CDR2 from the germline V gene are SGDLS and YYNGEE. There are 15 residues in the CDR3. J was trimmed by 4 bases and V by 4 bases; bases with no gene match: 6. The CDR3 protein is CASSPSGRAGYEQYF. The CDR3, as DNA: TGTGCCAGCAGCCCTAGCGGGAGGGCGGGATACGAGCAGTACTTC.

The chain uses TRBV9 and TRBJ1-2, with D unresolved. The CDR3 loop spans 14 amino acids. Germline V lookup: CDR1 SGDLS, CDR2 YYNGEE. V was pared by 4 bases and J by 3 bases, with 13 bases between. CDR3 amino acids: CASSISEGDYGYTF. The CDR3 DNA reads TGTGCCAGCAGCATCTCGGAGGGTGACTATGGCTACACCTTC.